This T cell receptor (beta chain) was profiled in a study of CD8+CD57+ T cells in acquired aplastic anemia. Looking at the study overall: Mean read depth for CD4+ cells from healthy donors was about 9.9 million.

Broader study findings: Patients and controls shared 25 to 35 CD8+ CDR3 sequences, which appeared highly expressed in patients and within their immunodominant clones.

The use of genomic DNA as template underpinned the TCR beta VDJ and CDR3 profiling. TCRdb used MiXCR to reprocess the reads, holding one entry per CDR3 protein. The data hold 150,000 to 200,000 distinct CDR3 sequences, with about 64% observed a single time. Concerning this clonotype itself: Its antigen is unknown.

V lost 4 bases and J 8 bases, leaving 14 bases between the germline ends. CDR1 KGHDR and CDR2 SFDVKD come from the germline V gene. The CDR3 is 14 amino acids. This receptor was obtained from a human donor in good health. Input material: sorted CD4+, CD8+, or CD8+CD57+ T cells (not recorded which) from PBMCs. V gene TRBV24-1 combines with J gene TRBJ2-1, with a weak D call TRBD2 (6 bases). The CDR3 reads CATSDPPTSYEQFF. CDR3 sequence (DNA): TGTGCCACCAGTGACCCGCCGACTAGTTATGAGCAGTTCTTC.